These 18 T cell receptor beta chains were sequenced from one sample in a study of cytomegalovirus exposure and HLA in healthy donors. This PCR relied on a set of 60 Vbeta primers and 13 Jbeta primers. Data came from immunoSEQ multiplex PCR; TCRdb stores just in-frame clones and leaves some out. The sample has 110,000 to 150,000 clones; around 80% are singletons. The sample taken for sequencing was PBMCs. All receptors come from a man younger than 35 in good health and CMV-seropositive.

The chain has TRBV4-1 and TRBJ2-5, with D unclear. The J call may not be correct, given that the DNA end is closer to TRBJ2-7. This CDR3 comprises 15 residues. Germline assignment: CDR1 MGHRA and CDR2 YSYEKL. The CDR3 DNA reads as TGCGCCAGCAGCCAAGGCGGATTTTCCCGATACGAGCAGTACTTC. Protein product: CASSQGGFSRYEQYF.

V is TRBV6-4 and J is TRBJ1-1; no clear D. Germline assignment: CDR1 MRHNA and CDR2 SNTAGT. The CDR3 extends over 15 amino acids. V lost 6 bases, J lost 5 bases, and 19 bases lay in between. The DNA for the CDR3 is TGTGCCAGCAGCTTCCAACCTAACGCGGGGACTGAAGCTTTCTTT. Amino acid sequence: CASSFQPNAGTEAFF.

This chain links TRBV13 with TRBJ1-5; 7 bases map to TRBD1. Trimming took 0 bases from V and 3 from J; bases not matched to a gene: 8. CDR1 is PRHDT and CDR2 is FYEKMQ in the germline V gene (reference sequence). The CDR3 is 17 amino acids. CDR3 coding DNA: TGTGCCAGCAGCTTAGGTAGGGGACAGATGGCCAATCAGCCCCAGCATTTT. The encoded protein is CASSLGRGQMANQPQHF. Based on the CDR3 plus reference TRBV13 and TRBJ1-5, the full variable domain is AAGVIQSPRHLIKEKRETATLKCYPIPRHDTVYWYQQGPGQDPQFLISFYEKMQSDKGSIPDRFSAQQFSDYHSELNMSSLELGDSALYFCASSLGRGQMANQPQHFGDGTRLSIL.

V and J are TRBV5-6 and TRBJ2-7, with 7 nucleotides matching TRBD2. Trimming cost V 3 bases and J 0 bases; bases outside gene matches: 6. The CDR3 runs 15 residues. From germline, CDR1 is SGHDT and CDR2 YYEEEE. The CDR3 loop is CASSYLGGSSYEQYF. In nucleotides, the CDR3 is TGTGCCAGCAGCTACTTGGGCGGGAGCTCCTACGAGCAGTACTTC.

The CDR3 loop is CASSADQGNTIYF. Here the CDR3 DNA reads TGTGCCAGCAGCGCCGACCAGGGGAACACCATATATTTT. The V and J genes are TRBV7-9 and TRBJ1-3, with D perhaps matching TRBD1 (6 bases). The CDR3 covers 13 residues. Trimming stripped 5 bases from V and 7 bases from J, with 12 bases between. The germline V gene encodes CDR1 SEHNR and CDR2 FQNEAQ (reference sequence).

The chain recombines TRBV29-1 with TRBJ1-1, with TRBD1 as a possible D gene (5 bases). Trimming left V 1 base short and J 10 bases short, with 16 bases between. Germline CDR1 SQVTM, CDR2 ANQGSEA. This CDR3 region has 13 residues. Written as DNA, the CDR3 is TGCAGCGTTGAAGTGCCGGGGAGGGGAGGAGCTTTCTTT. This sequence encodes CSVEVPGRGGAFF.

The V gene is TRBV11-3, the J gene TRBJ2-2; no reliable D call. The V gene lost 3 bases and the J gene lost 1 base, with 6 bases spanning the gap. The CDR3 runs 14 residues. From germline, CDR1 is SGHNT and CDR2 YENEEA. Here the CDR3 reads CASSFRGNTGELFF. CDR3 bases: TGTGCCAGCAGCTTCCGAGGGAACACCGGGGAGCTGTTTTTT.

The CDR3 DNA reads TGCGCCAGCAGCTTAGGGACAGGACTATACAATGAGCAGTTCTTC. Translating it yields CASSLGTGLYNEQFF. This chain links TRBV5-1 with TRBJ2-1; 8 bases agree with TRBD1. The germline V gene encodes CDR1 SGHRS and CDR2 YFSETQ. The length of the CDR3 is 15 residues. The V and J ends lost 2 bases and 4 bases, in that order; junction bases with no gene match: 5.

The chain couples TRBV27 to TRBJ2-1; 8 nucleotides align to TRBD2. V shed 3 bases and J 12 bases; nucleotides not matched to a gene: 13. Germline V gene lookup returns CDR1 MNHEY and CDR2 SMNVEV (reference sequence). The CDR3 sequence is 15 residues long. The CDR3 DNA is TGTGCCAGCAGTTTGAGAGGGTCTAGCGGGCCGTCGCAGTTCTTC. It codes for CASSLRGSSGPSQFF.

The chain is built from TRBV19 and TRBJ2-7; TRBD2 might be the D (6 bases). The germline CDR1 and CDR2 sequences are LNHDA and SQIVND (reference sequence). V shed 6 bases and J shed 2 bases, with 14 bases lying between them. This CDR3 has 14 amino acids. This CDR3 is CASSIRDSPYEQYF. The CDR3, as DNA: TGTGCCAGTAGCATCCGGGACTCCCCCTACGAGCAGTACTTC.

The chain has TRBV15 and TRBJ2-3, with D possibly being TRBD2 (8 bases). The V and J ends lost 6 bases and 2 bases respectively, with 18 bases between them. Germline CDR1 is LNHNV and CDR2 is YYDKDF (reference sequence). This CDR3 is built from 16 residues. The CDR3 sequence: CATRGGGRRDTDTQYF. In nucleotides, the CDR3 is TGTGCCACCAGAGGGGGCGGGAGGCGCGACACAGATACGCAGTATTTT.

In DNA form, the CDR3 reads TGTGCCAGCAGTTTATTTCTAGCGGAAACCTACGAGCAGTACTTC. Translated: CASSLFLAETYEQYF. V usage is TRBV28 and J usage is TRBJ2-7, with 7 bases aligning to TRBD2. V lost 1 base to trimming and J lost 2 bases; unmatched junction nucleotides: 5. This CDR3 has 15 amino acids. Germline V gene lookup returns CDR1 MDHEN and CDR2 SYDVKM.

The CDR3, as DNA: TGTGCCAGCAGCTTCGGCGGGAGTAGGAGGGGGAACACCGGGGAGCTGTTTTTT. Its translation is CASSFGGSRRGNTGELFF. This rearrangement joins TRBV7-9 to TRBJ2-2; the match to TRBD2 covers 7 bases. Germline V gene sequence: CDR1 SEHNR, CDR2 FQNEAQ (reference sequence). The CDR3 runs to 18 residues. V lost 3 bases and J lost 1; bases outside the gene matches: 11.

The CDR3 nucleotides read TGCGCCAGCAGCCGACTAGGTAATGAGCAGTTCTTC. Its protein is CASSRLGNEQFF. The chain is built from TRBV5-1 and TRBJ2-1; TRBD2 might be the D (6 bases). The germline CDR1 and CDR2 sequences are SGHRS and YFSETQ. The CDR3 runs to 12 residues. The ends were cut back, 4 bases at V and 7 bases at J, with 9 bases in the middle.

The chain joins TRBV27 to TRBJ2-7, with D hard to call. The V end lost 2 bases, the J end lost 0 bases, and 5 bases lay between the germline ends. The CDR3 is 13 amino acids. Per germline, CDR1 MNHEY and CDR2 SMNVEV (reference sequence). CDR3 protein: CASSLVSSYEQYF. In DNA form, the CDR3 reads TGTGCCAGCAGTTTAGTCAGCTCCTACGAGCAGTACTTC.

The chain links TRBV10-3 to TRBJ1-1; TRBD1 agrees at 7 bases. V trimming: 4 bases; J trimming: 1 base; junction bases outside the gene matches: 3. The CDR3 length is 14 residues. CDR1 and CDR2 from the germline V gene are ENHRY and SYGVKD. CDR3 nucleotides: TGTGCCATCAGTGGACAGGGAGGGAACACTGAAGCTTTCTTT. Residues: CAISGQGGNTEAFF.

The genes are TRBV10-3 and TRBJ2-7; D is perhaps TRBD1 (5 bases). The germline gives CDR1 ENHRY, CDR2 SYGVKD. Trimming stripped 2 bases from V and 4 bases from J, with 9 bases between. CDR3 size: 13 residues. The CDR3 nucleotides read TGTGCCATCAGTGAGCCATCAGGGTACGAGCAGTACTTC. It yields the protein CAISEPSGYEQYF.

The rearrangement uses TRBV29-1 and TRBJ1-2; TRBD1 aligns across 8 bases. This CDR3 contains 12 residues. Unmatched junction bases numbered 6, after V lost 4 bases and J lost 8 bases. CDR1 SQVTM and CDR2 ANQGSEA come from the germline V gene. The CDR3 DNA is TGCAGCGTTGGGGGACAGGCCCGCGGCTACACCTTC. It encodes CSVGGQARGYTF. Supplemented by reference TRBV29-1 and TRBJ1-2, the full variable domain reads SAVISQKPSRDICQRGTSLTIQCQVDSQVTMMFWYRQQPGQSLTLIATANQGSEATYESGFVIDKFPISRPNLTFSTLTVSNMSPEDSSIYLCSVGGQARGYTFGSGTRLTVV.